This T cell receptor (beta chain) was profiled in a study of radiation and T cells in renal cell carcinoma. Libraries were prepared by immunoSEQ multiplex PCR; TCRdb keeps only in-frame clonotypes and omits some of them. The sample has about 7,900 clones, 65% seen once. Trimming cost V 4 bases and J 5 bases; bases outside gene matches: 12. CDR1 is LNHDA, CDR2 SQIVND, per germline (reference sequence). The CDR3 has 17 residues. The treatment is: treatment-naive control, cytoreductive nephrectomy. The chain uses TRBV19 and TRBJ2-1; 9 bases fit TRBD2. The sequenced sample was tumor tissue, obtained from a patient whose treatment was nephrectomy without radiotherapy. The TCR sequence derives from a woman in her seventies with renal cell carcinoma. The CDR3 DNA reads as TGTGCCAGTAGTACTCAAGTAGGGCTAGCGGGGAACAATGAGCAGTTCTTC. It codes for CASSTQVGLAGNNEQFF.